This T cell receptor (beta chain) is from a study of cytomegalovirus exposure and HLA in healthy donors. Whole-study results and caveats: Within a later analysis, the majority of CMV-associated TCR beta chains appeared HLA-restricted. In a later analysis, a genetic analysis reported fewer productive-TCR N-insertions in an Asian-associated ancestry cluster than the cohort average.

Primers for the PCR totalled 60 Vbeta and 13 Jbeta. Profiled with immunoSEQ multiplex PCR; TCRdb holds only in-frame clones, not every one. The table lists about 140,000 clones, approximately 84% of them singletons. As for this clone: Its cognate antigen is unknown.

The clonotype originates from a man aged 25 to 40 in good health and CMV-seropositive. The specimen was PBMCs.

DNA for the CDR3: TGTGCCAGCAGCCCCTTGGGCAGCCTACCAAACACTGAAGCTTTCTTT. Its translation is CASSPLGSLPNTEAFF. The J gene is TRBJ1-1, the V gene TRBV14; D is ambiguous. Trimming shortened V by 4 bases and J by 2 bases, and 17 bases separated the two germline ends. Germline V gives CDR1 SGHDN, CDR2 FVKESK. The CDR3 has 16 amino acids.